This is a list of T cell receptor beta chains from one sample in a study of T cell repertoires in cytomegalovirus infection. TCRdb ran MiXCR on the reads and lists one entry per CDR3 protein. The table records 250,000 to 350,000 distinct CDR3 sequences, roughly 25% of them present only once. Sequenced sample: PBMCs. The receptors originated from a human donor in good health (CMV status not recorded). Some clones in this sample may be carry-over from other donors' samples. Both conserved end residues are part of each CDR3. The order of the fields is clone size, J gene, V gene, D gene, CDR3 protein, CDR3 DNA. The D gene is left open where the match is weak. The size entry is marked missing in some rows and otherwise reads once, few, many or a size class.

>.|TRBJ2-5|TRBV11-2|.
CASSLIDGQYF
TGTGCCAGCAGCTTAATAGATGGACAGTACTTC
>.|TRBJ1-2|TRBV20-1|TRBD1
CSASTGWNYGYTF
TGCAGTGCTTCGACAGGGTGGAACTATGGCTACACCTTC
>many|TRBJ2-5|TRBV7-2|TRBD1
CASSTRWGQLVETQYF
TGTGCCAGCAGCACAAGATGGGGACAGTTGGTTGAGACCCAGTACTTC
>many|TRBJ2-7|TRBV11-2|TRBD1
CASSPGQGIPSYEQYF
TGTGCCAGCAGCCCGGGACAGGGGATACCTTCCTACGAGCAGTACTTC
>many|TRBJ1-4|TRBV7-2|.
CASSLAGGGEKLFF
TGTGCCAGCAGCTTAGCAGGGGGAGGTGAAAAACTGTTTTTT
>many|TRBJ1-5|TRBV7-2|.
CASSLGRGGNQPQHF
TGTGCCAGCAGCTTAGGAAGGGGCGGCAACCAGCCCCAGCATTTT
>few|TRBJ1-2|TRBV28|.
CASLPPGRRSYTF
TGTGCCAGCCTTCCCCCAGGGCGAAGGAGCTACACCTTC
>many|TRBJ2-5|TRBV7-2|.
CASGRATEETQYF
TGTGCCAGCGGTAGGGCCACGGAAGAGACCCAGTACTTC
>many|TRBJ2-7|TRBV7-2|TRBD2
CASSPRLAGGSEQYF
TGTGCCAGCAGCCCCAGACTAGCGGGAGGGAGCGAGCAGTACTTC
>few|TRBJ1-6|TRBV2|.
CASTTGLNSPLHF
TGTGCCAGCACAACAGGGCTGAATTCACCCCTCCACTTT
>.|TRBJ2-3|TRBV19|TRBD2
CASSIHGTSGGDTQYF
TGTGCCAGTAGTATTCACGGGACTAGCGGGGGAGATACGCAGTATTTT
>.|TRBJ1-2|TRBV2|.
CASSDEEQYTF
TGTGCCAGCAGTGACGAGGAGCAATACACCTTC
>many|TRBJ2-5|TRBV10-3|.
CAISESNLETQYF
TGTGCCATCAGTGAGTCAAATCTAGAGACCCAGTACTTC
>few|TRBJ2-1|TRBV11-2|.
CASSLVGSHNEQFF
TGTGCCAGCAGCTTAGTGGGCAGTCACAATGAGCAGTTCTTC
>.|TRBJ2-4|TRBV7-8|TRBD2
CASSTLAGLAGGPRAKNIQYF
TGTGCCAGCAGCACGCTAGCGGGACTAGCGGGAGGGCCGCGAGCCAAAAACATTCAGTACTTC
>few|TRBJ2-3|TRBV7-2|.
CASSLVVGHTDTQYF
TGTGCCAGCAGCTTAGTCGTGGGCCACACAGATACGCAGTATTTT
>few|TRBJ2-6|TRBV7-2|.
CASSPDAPGVLTF
TGTGCCAGCAGTCCTGACGCCCCCGGCGTCCTGACTTTC
>many|TRBJ1-1|TRBV11-1|.
CASSRRPDSRAFF
TGTGCCAGCAGCCGAAGACCGGACTCCCGAGCTTTCTTT
>.|TRBJ2-3|TRBV19|.
CASRPFSVPSTDTQYF
TGTGCCAGTAGACCTTTTAGCGTCCCAAGCACAGATACGCAGTATTTT
>few|TRBJ2-7|TRBV6-2/TRBV6-3|.
CASSYREPYEQYF
TGTGCCAGCAGTTACCGAGAGCCATACGAGCAGTACTTC
>.|TRBJ2-7|TRBV5-1|.
CASSAGQTNEQYF
TGCGCCAGCAGCGCCGGACAGACCAACGAGCAGTACTTC
>.|TRBJ2-7|TRBV11-2|.
CASSLVVQPYEQYF
TGTGCCAGCAGCTTAGTCGTTCAGCCCTACGAGCAGTACTTC
>few|TRBJ1-3|TRBV6-5|.
CASSRDTVQNTIYF
TGTGCCAGCAGTCGGGACACGGTCCAGAACACCATATATTTT
>.|TRBJ1-3|TRBV28|.
CASNSQEPGNTIYF
TGTGCCAGCAACTCACAAGAGCCTGGAAACACCATATATTTT
>many|TRBJ2-7|TRBV7-2|.
CASSSSVAVDYEQYF
TGTGCCAGCAGCTCCTCGGTAGCGGTGGACTACGAGCAGTACTTC
>.|TRBJ2-1|TRBV18|.
CASSPLAGSYNEQFF
TGTGCCAGCTCACCCCTGGCGGGTTCCTACAATGAGCAGTTCTTC
>once|TRBJ2-5|TRBV20-1|.
CSASLAADQYF
TGCAGTGCTAGCCTAGCAGCTGATCAGTACTTC
>many|TRBJ2-4|TRBV11-2|.
CASSLDGGGNIQYF
TGTGCCAGCAGCTTAGATGGGGGCGGAAACATTCAGTACTTC
>few|TRBJ2-7|TRBV29-1|.
CSASGPPTYEQYF
TGCAGCGCCTCCGGGCCACCCACCTACGAGCAGTACTTC
>few|TRBJ1-1|TRBV18|.
CASSPRHRETEAFF
TGTGCCAGCTCACCACGGCACAGGGAAACTGAAGCTTTCTTT
>.|TRBJ2-7|TRBV11-2|.
CASSPGVARDYEQYF
TGTGCCAGCAGCCCCGGGGTAGCGAGGGACTACGAGCAGTACTTC
>.|TRBJ1-1|TRBV5-4|.
CASMGLTEAFF
TGTGCCAGCATGGGTCTCACTGAAGCTTTCTTT
>.|TRBJ1-3|TRBV2|TRBD1
CASSSQGQLLSGNTIYF
TGTGCCAGCAGTTCGCAGGGACAGCTATTATCTGGAAACACCATATATTTT
>.|TRBJ1-6|TRBV7-9|.
CASSPRGGVSSPLHF
TGTGCCAGCAGCCCCCGAGGAGGGGTTAGTTCACCCCTCCACTTT
>few|TRBJ2-3|TRBV7-3|.
CASSFAGASRGPDTQYF
TGTGCCAGCAGCTTCGCGGGGGCTTCGAGGGGCCCAGATACGCAGTATTTT
>many|TRBJ2-7|TRBV6-5|.
CASSYSWGSRDEQYF
TGTGCCAGCAGTTACTCTTGGGGGTCCAGGGACGAGCAGTACTTC
>many|TRBJ2-3|TRBV7-9|.
CASSRPGRTDTQYF
TGTGCCAGCAGCCGTCCGGGCCGCACAGATACGCAGTATTTT
>many|TRBJ2-3|TRBV7-2|.
CASSLVREQDTQYF
TGTGCCAGCAGCTTAGTGCGGGAACAAGATACGCAGTATTTT
>.|TRBJ2-5|TRBV29-1|TRBD2
CSVGGGVEETQYF
TGCAGCGTTGGGGGGGGGGTTGAGGAGACCCAGTACTTC
>.|TRBJ2-1|TRBV29-1|TRBD2
CSVEGTRGNEQFF
TGCAGCGTTGAGGGGACTAGGGGCAATGAGCAGTTCTTC
>few|TRBJ1-4|TRBV7-9|.
CASSLEYNEKLFF
TGTGCCAGCAGCTTGGAGTATAATGAAAAACTGTTTTTT
>few|TRBJ2-5|TRBV20-1|.
CSARDRRGIQETQYF
TGCAGTGCTAGAGACCGAAGGGGGATCCAAGAGACCCAGTACTTC
>.|TRBJ2-1|TRBV28|.
CASSAPMEQFF
TGTGCCAGCAGTGCCCCAATGGAGCAGTTCTTC